This T cell receptor (beta chain) was retrieved from a study of blood T cell repertoires in COVID-19 (TCRdb year 2020). For the study in its entirety: Samples from collaborators originated in the United States, Italy and Spain and spanned both the acute and convalescent phases of COVID-19. A freely available public database, intended as a resource for researchers studying the immune response to SARS-CoV-2, is where the repertoires were released. Where available, HLA class I and class II types were taken from metadata supplied by the sample provider and were not determined by assay-based typing. A de-identified subject ID, COVID-19 status, age in years and sex were almost always included in the sample metadata. The dataset comprised deeply sampled blood TCRbeta repertoires from subjects exposed to, actively infected with, or recovered from COVID-19. The samples were drawn from the first 160 participants of the ongoing ImmuneRACE study and from over 950 subjects provided by 6 global collaborators. The prospective study material was composed of cDNA or gDNA derived from T cells, B-cell-depleted T cells, or PBMCs. General conclusions and limits of the study: The quantity of clinical and demographic metadata differed by source and by participant and was supplied without curation.

The CDR3 starts with the cysteine, ends with the phenylalanine, and has 14 residues. Only the CDR3 DNA is retained, 42 bases long and in frame from the first base. For this chain, trimming is 5 bases at the V end and 8 bases at the J end, and the number of junction bases without a gene match is 7. From the germline V gene (reference sequence), CDR1 is MNHEY and CDR2 is SMNVEV. TCRbeta CDR3 regions were amplified from genomic DNA by means of the immunoSEQ Assay, a bias-controlled multiplex PCR. For the original study's pipeline: The number of nucleated cells in each sample was estimated by amplification of reference gene primers within the assay. To quantify the absolute abundance of each unique TCRbeta CDR3 rearrangement, sequence reads were collapsed and filtered. For each sample, productive Simpson clonality was calculated as the square root of Simpson's diversity index across productive rearrangements. TCRdb took over this immuneACCESS table, retaining in-frame rearrangements with V and J assigned. Such tables are incomplete; in checked studies, under half of the missing clones stem from an unresolved V gene, and the remainder is unexplained. From that table come the V and J calls and clone size; the DNA was used to work out D and trimming. Counted in this sample were nearly 50,000 clones; approximately 90% of them appeared once. 5% of the sample rests with the top ten.

On this clone itself: What this receptor recognizes is not known. There are no base qualities to consult, and no much larger clone falls within one base.

The collaborating institutions used their own protocols to collect whole blood in K2EDTA tubes. For TCRbeta analysis, collaborators shipped samples in one of three forms: frozen whole blood, isolated PBMCs, or DNA extracted from either of those sample types. The receptor comes from a man aged 35 to 55 with active COVID-19. The sequencing input was peripheral blood. The chain uses TRBV27 and TRBJ2-7; a stretch of 12 junction bases matches TRBD2. In nucleotides, the sequence is TGTGCCAGCAGTATAACTAGCGGGAGGAAAAAGCAGTACTTC. Its protein is CASSITSGRKKQYF.